The 7 T cell receptor beta chains reported below all come from one sample, sequenced in a study of OX40 agonist ivuxolimab in advanced cancers. TCRdb keeps only in-frame clones here, not all; method: immunoSEQ multiplex PCR. The table lists approximately 87,000 clones, about 92% of them singletons. Sequencing used CD4+ or CD8+ T cells sorted from blood, obtained in a trial of the OX40 agonist ivuxolimab. These receptors were taken from an adult with an advanced solid tumor such as melanoma, head and neck, liver or kidney cancer.

The chain couples TRBV6-5 to TRBJ1-4; TRBD1 matches at 7 bases. The CDR3 is 15 residues long. After removal of 5 bases from V and 5 bases from J, the junction contained 8 bases not matched to a gene. Germline V gives CDR1 MNHEY, CDR2 SVGAGI. CDR3 nucleotide sequence: TGTGCCAGCAGTACGAGACAGGGTGCAAATGAAAAACTGTTTTTT. Its translation is CASSTRQGANEKLFF.

This sequence joins TRBV19 and TRBJ1-1; D unclear. In germline, CDR1 is LNHDA, CDR2 SQIVND (reference sequence). The CDR3 is 16 amino acids. V was clipped by 3 bases and J by 0 bases, with 14 bases between them. Here the CDR3 reads CASSIPLGRLNTEAFF. The DNA of the CDR3 is TGTGCCAGTAGTATCCCCCTGGGCCGCTTGAACACTGAAGCTTTCTTT.

This chain connects TRBV4-1 to TRBJ2-7; 12 nucleotides agree with TRBD2. V was clipped by 5 bases and J by 5 bases; unmatched bases: 10. Germline-derived CDR1 and CDR2 are MGHRA and YSYEKL. The CDR3 is 16 residues long. The CDR3, as DNA: TGCGCCAGCAGCTTAAGGACTAGCGGGGCTAGAAACGAGCAGTACTTC. It codes for CASSLRTSGARNEQYF.

The chain couples TRBV10-3 to TRBJ1-3, with D possibly being TRBD1 (5 bases). The CDR3 runs to 16 residues. Germline loops: CDR1 ENHRY, CDR2 SYGVKD. The ends were cut back, 2 bases at V and 4 bases at J, with 15 bases in the middle. Here the CDR3 DNA reads TGTGCCATCAGTGAGCCAACAGGAGACAGAGGAAACACCATATATTTT. This encodes CAISEPTGDRGNTIYF.

The chain employs TRBV7-9 and TRBJ2-1; 12 positions agree with TRBD2. V was pared by 5 bases and J by 10 bases, with 12 bases of the junction left unmatched. The germline V gene encodes CDR1 SEHNR and CDR2 FQNEAQ (reference sequence). The CDR3 is 16 residues long. The CDR3, as DNA: TGTGCCAGCAGCACACTACTAGCGGGAGGCGCTCCGGAGCAGTTCTTC. Translating gives CASSTLLAGGAPEQFF.

This rearrangement joins TRBV4-1 to TRBJ1-2; tentatively, D is TRBD1 (5 bases). Per the germline V gene, CDR1 is MGHRA and CDR2 is YSYEKL. The CDR3 loop spans 11 amino acids. The V and J ends lost 1 base and 8 bases respectively, with 5 bases between them. Here the CDR3 DNA reads TGCGCCAGCAGCCAAGGGGGGGGCTACACCTTC. Residues: CASSQGGGYTF.

V and J are TRBV29-1 and TRBJ1-6, with D possibly TRBD1 on 6 matching bases. The CDR3 has 18 residues. V was shortened by 6 bases and J by 11 bases, with 32 bases between the two germline ends. Germline V CDR1 and CDR2: SQVTM, ANQGSEA. The CDR3 is CSVEDRSSLLRSRAPLHF. The CDR3 nucleotides are TGCAGCGTGGAGGACAGATCCTCACTCTTACGCTCTCGGGCACCCCTCCACTTT.